Listed here is a single T cell receptor (beta chain). The entry originates in a study of blood T cell repertoires in COVID-19. Study information: The United States, Italy and Spain provided the acute and convalescent COVID-19 samples.

Patients in Seattle were enrolled during active infection, then followed longitudinally. In the authors' workflow: For nucleated cells, counts were estimated from reference gene primer amplification. Sequenced by immunoSEQ multiplex PCR; TCRdb stores in-frame clones only, minus some. The DNA was the basis for D and trimming; V, J and clone size are from that table. The sample yields about 200,000 clones, 88% seen once. V lost 2 bases and J lost 6; bases outside the gene matches: 4. This CDR3 contains 16 residues. From germline, CDR1 is KGHDR and CDR2 SFDVKD. The rearrangement links TRBV24-1 to TRBJ2-2, with TRBD1 matching 11 bases. This sequence originates from a man in his fifties or sixties with COVID-19, enrolled during active disease. Sequencing was carried out using peripheral blood. The CDR3 loop is CATSDSADRGPGELFF. DNA of the CDR3: TGTGCCACCAGTGATTCGGCGGACAGGGGGCCCGGGGAGCTGTTTTTT.